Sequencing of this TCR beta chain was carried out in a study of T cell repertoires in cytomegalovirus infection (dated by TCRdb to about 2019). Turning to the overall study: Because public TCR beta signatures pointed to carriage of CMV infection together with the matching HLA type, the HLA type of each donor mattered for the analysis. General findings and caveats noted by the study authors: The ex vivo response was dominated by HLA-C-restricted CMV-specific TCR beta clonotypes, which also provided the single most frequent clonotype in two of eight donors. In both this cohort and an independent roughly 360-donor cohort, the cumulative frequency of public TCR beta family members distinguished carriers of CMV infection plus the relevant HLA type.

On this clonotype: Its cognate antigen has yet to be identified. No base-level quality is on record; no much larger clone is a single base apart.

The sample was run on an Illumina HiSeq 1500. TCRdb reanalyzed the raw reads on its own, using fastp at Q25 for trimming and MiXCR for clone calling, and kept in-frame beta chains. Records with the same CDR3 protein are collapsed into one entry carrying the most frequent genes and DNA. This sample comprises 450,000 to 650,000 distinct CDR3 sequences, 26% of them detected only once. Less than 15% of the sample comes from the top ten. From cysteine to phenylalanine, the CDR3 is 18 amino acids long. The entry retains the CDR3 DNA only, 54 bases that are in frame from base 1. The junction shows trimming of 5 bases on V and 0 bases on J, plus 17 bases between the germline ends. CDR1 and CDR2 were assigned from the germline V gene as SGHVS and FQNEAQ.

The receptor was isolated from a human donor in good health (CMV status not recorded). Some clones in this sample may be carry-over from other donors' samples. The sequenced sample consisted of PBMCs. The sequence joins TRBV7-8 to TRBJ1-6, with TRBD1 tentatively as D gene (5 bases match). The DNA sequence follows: TGTGCCAGCAGCGGACAACAGATGTTGAGCTCCTATAATTCACCCCTCCACTTT. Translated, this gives CASSGQQMLSSYNSPLHF.